This T cell receptor beta chain emerged from a study of cytomegalovirus exposure and HLA in healthy donors. Study context: It was reported in a later analysis that the same platform had been used for the 100 to 150 validation repertoires as for the approximately 670 first-cohort repertoires. Findings and caveats of the study: Specificity of a few CMV-associated chains for CMV antigens was verified in vitro. Despite most TCR sequences being rare, some public TCRs occurred in many donors. According to a later analysis, TCR clusters from the first cohort tended to co-occur in the 100 to 150 validation repertoires.

V was pared by 3 bases and J by 7 bases, with 15 bases between. Per the germline V gene, CDR1 is GTSNPN and CDR2 is SVGIG (reference sequence). The CDR3 totals 13 residues. Concerning this clone: Its target is not known.

TCRdb's table, derived via immunoSEQ multiplex PCR, lists solely in-frame clones and lacks some. Among approximately 76,000 clones listed, nearly 95% were seen once. The sequencing sample was made of PBMCs. This rearrangement joins TRBV30 to TRBJ2-5; D not certain. This sequence was found in a woman aged 18-29 years in good health and CMV-seronegative. CDR3 nucleotide sequence: TGTGCCTGGAGCCCGCCCGAGGTCGGGACCCAGTACTTC. This sequence encodes CAWSPPEVGTQYF. Full variable domain (missing parts from reference TRBV30 and TRBJ2-5): SQTIHQWPATLVQPVGSPLSLECTVEGTSNPNLYWYRQAAGRGLQLLFYSVGIGQISSEVPQNLSASRPQDRQFILSSKKLLLSDSGFYLCAWSPPEVGTQYFGPGTRLLVL.